The 7 T cell receptor beta chains reported below all come from one sample, sequenced in a study of tumor-infiltrating lymphocytes in primary liver carcinoma. With a constant-region primer, TCR beta cDNA was made from 450 to 650 ng of total RNA. Employing slightly modified ARM-PCR, three nested multiplex PCR rounds were run, and these gave rise to the TCR beta libraries. A C-beta reverse primer and TRBV1-TRBV30 forward primers served in each of the first two PCR rounds, at about 10 cycles apiece. Using its own MiXCR run on the multiplex PCR reads, TCRdb lists one record per CDR3 protein. The data contain some 50,000 distinct CDR3 sequences, 70% to 85% of them seen just once; the ten biggest clones take up over 25%. From about 19-30 mg of unsorted bulk tissue, DNA and RNA were co-extracted together. The specimen sequenced was liver tumor tissue from sampling region 5. The subset: tumor region T5, tumor centre. The receptors were sampled from a man aged 35-49 years with primary liver carcinoma and hepatitis B virus infection.

The rearrangement links TRBV11-2 to TRBJ2-2; TRBD2 matches at 11 bases. This CDR3 region has 17 residues. V shed 5 bases and J 7 bases; nucleotides not matched to a gene: 12. From germline, CDR1 is SGHAT and CDR2 FQNNGV. CDR3 nucleotide sequence: TGTGCCAGCAGCGTGGGACTAGCGGTCTCCCCGGTCGGGGAGCTGTTTTTT. Residues: CASSVGLAVSPVGELFF.

Concerning this clonotype: An end of the junction does not agree with germline; a read error may underlie this. The chain couples TRBV4-2 to TRBJ2-7; no clear D gene. The CDR3 is 16 residues long. Germline V gene lookup returns CDR1 LGHNA and CDR2 YNFKEQ. The CDR3 nucleotides are TGTGCCAGCAGCCAAGAGTTCCGCGCTGGCTCCTACGTGCAGTACTTC. It translates to CASSQEFRAGSYVQYF.

With respect to this clonotype: One end of the junction varies from germline; a read error may be responsible. The chain joins TRBV11-2 to TRBJ2-6, with D possibly being TRBD1 (6 bases). The CDR3 has 15 amino acids. CDR1 SGHAT and CDR2 FQNNGV come from the germline V gene. CDR3 loop: CASTQGLSGANVQTF. The CDR3 nucleotides are TGTGCTAGTACCCAGGGGTTGTCTGGGGCCAACGTCCAGACTTTC.

Worth noting for this clonotype: This could be a read error, since a much larger clone is one nucleotide away. V gene TRBV6-2 or TRBV6-3 combines with J gene TRBJ2-1; D not resolved. Germline-derived CDR1 and CDR2 are MNHEY and SVGEGT. This CDR3 contains 11 residues. The CDR3 here is CVTTQSNEQFF. The CDR3 nucleotides are TGTGTCACCACTCAAAGTAATGAGCAGTTCTTC.

Points on this clonotype: The junction departs from germline at one end; a sequencing error may be responsible. The chain couples TRBV5-5 to TRBJ2-7, with TRBD1 matching 10 bases. This CDR3 has 17 residues. The germline V gene encodes CDR1 SGHKS and CDR2 YYEKEE (reference sequence). The CDR3 DNA is TGTGCCAGCAGCTTGGCGGCGAGGACAGGGGGAATCTATGAGCCGTACTTC. Translated: CASSLAARTGGIYEPYF.

On this clonotype itself: Likely a read error: the CDR3 ends without its conserved phenylalanine or tryptophan. It is unclear where the CDR3 begins or ends on the DNA, so no DNA is shown, and the CDR3 is as TCRdb lists it. The V and J genes are TRBV12-3 or TRBV12-4 and TRBJ1-2. Termini included, the CDR3 measures 12 amino acids. The CDR3: CANSSENYGHTL.

A word on this clonotype: At one boundary the junction diverges from the germline segment, which might be a read error. This rearrangement joins TRBV29-1 to TRBJ2-3, with 10 bases that match TRBD2. CDR3 length equals 17 residues. Germline V lookup: CDR1 SQVTM, CDR2 ANQGSEA. Written as DNA, the CDR3 is TGCAGCGTTGATTTGCCTAGCGGGAGTTTAGGGAAAGATACGCGGTATTTT. Translation: CSVDLPSGSLGKDTRYF.